These T cell receptor beta chains were read from a single sample in a study of a mutant IDH1 vaccine in newly diagnosed glioma. Their cognate antigens are unknown. Repertoires were generated with immunoSEQ multiplex PCR, while TCRdb's copy carries only in-frame clones and drops some. The sample carries about 74,000 clones, around 86% recorded once. The source was PBMCs, collected from a glioma patient whose treatment included an IDH1 peptide vaccine. Source of these receptors: a man aged 30 to 45 with glioma. The CDR3 runs from the conserved cysteine through the conserved F or W. The D gene is left open where the match is weak. Where a row states a size, it is once, few, many or the class of an expanded clone; other rows omit it.

abundance | j_gene | v_gene | d_gene | CDR3aa | CDR3nt
. | TRBJ2-7 | TRBV19 | . | CASSINAALNEQYF | TGTGCCAGTAGTATTAATGCCGCTTTGAACGAGCAGTACTTC
. | TRBJ2-7 | TRBV5-1 | TRBD1 | CASSLGGTGGYEQYF | TGCGCCAGCAGCTTGGGCGGGACAGGGGGTTACGAGCAGTACTTC
. | TRBJ1-3 | TRBV19 | . | CASNVASTMGNTIYF | TGTGCCAGTAACGTGGCGTCTACTATGGGAAACACCATATATTTT
. | TRBJ1-1 | TRBV28 | . | CASSLYRSWAFF | TGTGCCAGCAGTTTATACCGGTCCTGGGCTTTCTTT
. | TRBJ2-1 | TRBV5-1 | TRBD1 | CASSGGTGALTYNEQFF | TGCGCCAGCAGCGGGGGGACAGGAGCCTTGACCTACAATGAGCAGTTCTTC
. | TRBJ2-7 | TRBV4-2 | TRBD1 | CASSRGQADSYEQYF | TGTGCCAGCAGCCGGGGACAGGCGGACTCCTACGAGCAGTACTTC
. | TRBJ1-2 | TRBV4-2 | TRBD1 | CASSLSPGTDFYGYTF | TGTGCCAGCAGCCTCTCCCCCGGGACAGATTTCTATGGCTACACCTTC
. | TRBJ1-3 | TRBV19 | . | CASSINSGNTIYF | TGTGCCAGTAGTATTAACTCTGGAAACACCATATATTTT
. | TRBJ2-3 | TRBV5-1 | . | CASSAQGGPDTQYF | TGCGCCAGCAGCGCCCAGGGGGGTCCAGATACGCAGTATTTT
. | TRBJ2-3 | TRBV5-4 | . | CASSFSLQRADTQYF | TGTGCCAGCAGCTTTTCATTACAGAGGGCAGATACGCAGTATTTT
. | TRBJ2-2 | TRBV10-2 | . | CASRDPAGELFF | TGCGCCAGCAGGGACCCCGCCGGGGAGCTGTTTTTT
few | TRBJ2-2 | TRBV5-5 | . | CASTTDRNTGELFF | TGTGCCAGCACCACGGACAGGAACACCGGGGAGCTGTTTTTT
. | TRBJ2-7 | TRBV7-6 | TRBD1 | CASSHQDRGLYEQYF | TGTGCCAGCAGCCACCAGGACAGGGGTCTTTACGAGCAGTACTTC
. | TRBJ1-1 | TRBV18 | TRBD1 | CASSPGRGPFNTEAFF | TGTGCCAGCTCACCGGGGAGGGGGCCCTTTAACACTGAAGCTTTCTTT
. | TRBJ2-7 | TRBV29-1 | TRBD1 | CSVGTGYVEQYF | TGCAGCGTTGGGACAGGGTATGTCGAGCAGTACTTC
. | TRBJ1-1 | TRBV5-8 | . | CASSFLIRGGAAFF | TGTGCCAGCAGTTTCCTTATTCGGGGCGGGGCAGCTTTCTTT
. | TRBJ2-7 | TRBV6-9 | . | CPFDKGFLYEQYF | TGCCCGTTCGATAAGGGGTTCTTGTACGAGCAGTACTTC
. | TRBJ2-2 | TRBV18 | TRBD1 | CASSPQATGRTGELFF | TGTGCCAGCTCACCACAGGCGACAGGGCGGACCGGGGAGCTGTTTTTT
. | TRBJ2-3 | TRBV10-2 | . | CATIQRATRWGVTDTQYF | TGCGCCACCATCCAGAGGGCCACCCGGTGGGGGGTCACAGATACGCAGTATTTT
. | TRBJ2-2 | TRBV4-1 | TRBD2 | CASSLREGNTGELFF | TGCGCCAGCAGTCTCCGGGAGGGGAACACCGGGGAGCTGTTTTTT
. | TRBJ1-5 | TRBV30 | . | CAWRDGPNQPQHF | TGTGCCTGGAGGGACGGCCCTAATCAGCCCCAGCATTTT
once | TRBJ1-2 | TRBV4-1 | . | CASSQDWQGRINGYTF | TGCGCCAGCAGCCAAGATTGGCAGGGTAGGATAAATGGCTACACCTTC
once | TRBJ2-4 | TRBV7-3 | . | CASSPGTDWENIQYF | TGTGCCAGCAGCCCCGGGACTGACTGGGAAAACATTCAGTACTTC
. | TRBJ1-1 | TRBV10-3 | . | CAIRDLGGTEAFF | TGTGCCATCAGGGACTTGGGGGGGACTGAAGCTTTCTTT
. | TRBJ1-6 | TRBV7-9 | . | CASSLGGSSPLHF | TGTGCCAGCAGCTTAGGTGGTAGCTCACCCCTCCACTTT
. | TRBJ2-5 | TRBV28 | TRBD1 | CASRGPIRTGGFYETQYF | TGTGCCAGCAGGGGACCGATTCGGACAGGCGGTTTTTACGAGACCCAGTACTTC
. | TRBJ2-4 | TRBV6-5 | TRBD1 | CASSSRTGRIQYF | TGTGCCAGCAGTTCACGGACAGGGCGGATTCAGTACTTC
once | TRBJ2-7 | TRBV9 | . | CASSVGGRGYEQYF | TGTGCCAGCAGCGTAGGAGGCAGGGGCTACGAGCAGTACTTC
. | TRBJ1-1 | TRBV5-3 | . | CARSLAEGYTEAFF | TGTGCCAGAAGCTTGGCCGAGGGCTACACTGAAGCTTTCTTT
. | TRBJ1-3 | TRBV28 | . | CASSLSYSGNTIYF | TGTGCCAGCAGTTTATCCTACTCTGGAAACACCATATATTTT
. | TRBJ2-5 | TRBV9 | . | CASSVQGPQETQYF | TGTGCCAGCAGCGTCCAGGGCCCACAAGAGACCCAGTACTTC
few | TRBJ2-1 | TRBV6-1 | . | CASSDSPGAYNEQFF | TGTGCCAGCAGTGACTCCCCTGGCGCGTACAATGAGCAGTTCTTC
. | TRBJ2-1 | TRBV10-1 | TRBD2 | CASSSSGRGGNEQFF | TGCGCCAGCAGCTCGAGCGGGAGAGGGGGCAATGAGCAGTTCTTC
few | TRBJ2-2 | TRBV30 | . | CARRQTNTGELFF | TGTGCCCGACGACAGACTAACACCGGGGAGCTGTTTTTT
. | TRBJ1-6 | TRBV4-2 | . | CASRAQGNNSPLHF | TGTGCCAGCAGAGCACAGGGAAATAATTCACCCCTCCACTTT
. | TRBJ2-3 | TRBV9 | TRBD2 | CASSFRAGGPTDTQYF | TGTGCCAGCAGTTTCAGAGCGGGAGGGCCAACAGATACGCAGTATTTT
. | TRBJ1-5 | TRBV6-4 | . | CASSEKGGYQPQHF | TGTGCCAGCAGTGAGAAGGGGGGGTACCAGCCCCAGCATTTT
once | TRBJ1-1 | TRBV5-5 | TRBD1 | CASSLNGARGGEAFF | TGTGCCAGCAGCTTGAATGGTGCCAGGGGGGGAGAAGCTTTCTTT
. | TRBJ1-3 | TRBV6-6 | . | CASSLGGAGNTIYF | TGTGCCAGCAGCTTGGGCGGGGCTGGAAACACCATATATTTT
few | TRBJ1-1 | TRBV4-3 | . | CASSQEWDDLNTEAFF | TGCGCCAGCAGCCAAGAGTGGGACGATTTGAACACTGAAGCTTTCTTT